The TCR beta chain under discussion was sequenced for a study of T cells after yellow fever vaccination (dated by TCRdb to the late 2010s). Context from the whole study: The SMART-Seq v4 Ultra Low Input RNA kit was used to prepare libraries from fractions with low cell numbers. Bulk TCR alpha and beta repertoires were sequenced longitudinally to track T-cell clones before and after primary and booster YFV17D yellow fever vaccination. Two healthy male donors, one aged 18 to 30 and one aged 30 to 40 years, made up the cohort. Bulk PBMC replicates and cell subsets were isolated from blood drawn at multiple timepoints before and after both primary and secondary immunization.

General study outcomes and caveats: Compared with the primary T-cell response, the secondary T-cell response was weaker but faster, peaking on day 5 rather than day 15. The study included only a couple of donors, which limits how far the findings can be generalized. A small fraction of clonotypes showed up in both the CD4 and CD8 compartments, probably as a result of convergent recombination. After the booster, most clones that had expanded after primary vaccination were detected again (about 97% of CD4 and 88% of CD8), suggesting broad maintenance of memory. Computational filtering was required because FACS-sorted repertoires could contain abundant contaminating clonotypes from the bulk population.

The treatment or condition label corresponds to: live attenuated yellow fever vaccine strain. PBMCs were isolated from peripheral blood using a standard Ficoll-Paque protocol. CD4 and CD8 T-cell fractions were isolated with Dynabeads CD4 and CD8 positive selection kits. RNA was extracted with TriZol from bulk PBMCs, CD4 and CD8 fractions, and dextramer-positive and dextramer-negative fractions. Of note for this clonotype: Its recognized antigen is unknown. Base qualities are not at hand, and no much larger clone is one base apart.

V has 4 bases trimmed and J has 6 bases trimmed; junction bases matching no gene number 8. Looking up the germline V gene yields CDR1 SGDLS and CDR2 YYNGEE. Reading from cysteine to phenylalanine, the CDR3 counts 15 amino acids. Only the CDR3 portion is preserved as DNA: 45 bases, with reading frame beginning at the first base. TCRdb shows the sequencer as Illumina NovaSeq 6000. Synthesis of TCR cDNA relied on 5'RACE template switching, a step that introduced a universal primer site along with unique molecular identifiers. cDNA synthesis was primed from both the TCR alpha and TCR beta constant segments. Libraries were amplified in two PCR steps, with sample barcodes and sequencing adapters added in the second step. Sequencing of the libraries was done on either Illumina HiSeq 2500 (2x100 bp) or NovaSeq (2x150 bp). Concerning the study's data processing: MIGEC handled demultiplexing of reads and collapsing into UMI consensus sequences, while MiXCR performed V(D)J alignment. Using edgeR on replicate PBMC samples, clonotypes were called vaccine-responding if FDR was below 0.01 and the log2 fold change was above 5 up to day 15. Each bulk clonotype was labeled CD4 or CD8 based on which sequenced repertoire, CD4 or CD8, contained the clonotype at higher abundance. TCRdb handled the public reads itself, with Q25 trimming in fastp and clone calling in MiXCR, and kept productive beta chains. Rows with a matching CDR3 protein are joined into one entry that keeps the most common DNA and genes. TCRdb's processing, not the authors', yielded these V and J calls. The sample includes around 250,000 distinct CDR3 sequences, with about 5% observed a single time. Around 3.5% of the sample is in the top ten clones.

The sample in question was CD4+ T cells sorted from PBMCs, obtained on the day of the yellow fever booster vaccination. The sequence is built from TRBV9 and TRBJ2-7, and TRBD2 aligns with 12 junction nucleotides. The clonotype was recovered from a man between 18 and 35 years old who received the YFV17D yellow fever vaccine. In nucleotide form, the sequence is TGTGCCAGCAGCCCCCGGACTAGCGGGGCTCTCGAGCAGTACTTC. The resulting protein is CASSPRTSGALEQYF.